This is a list of T cell receptor beta chains from one sample in a study of identical twins. TCRdb re-called the 5' RACE reads through MiXCR, storing one row per CDR3 protein. In the table there are about 480,000 distinct CDR3 sequences, 14% of which are singletons. The sample also formed part of further work on yellow fever vaccine responses in identical twins.

Sequenced input: CD4+ T cells sorted from blood. The receptor source for this set is a woman between 18 and 29 years old in good health. The CDR3 runs from the conserved cysteine through the conserved F or W. The D gene is left open where the match is weak. Some rows mark clone size as missing; the rest say once, few, many or name a class of expanded clone.

d_call	clone_size	v_call	j_call	cdr3_nt	cdr3_aa
TRBD1	few	TRBV20-1	TRBJ2-7	TGCAGTGTGCATGACAGGGTTCAGGCCTACGAGCAGTACTTC	CSVHDRVQAYEQYF
TRBD1	.	TRBV5-1	TRBJ1-2	TGCGCCAGCAGCTTGTCGACAGGGTACGACTATGGCTACACCTTC	CASSLSTGYDYGYTF
TRBD1	few	TRBV5-6	TRBJ1-1	TGTGCCAGCAGAAGGGACAGGGGGCAACCTGAAGCTTTCTTT	CASRRDRGQPEAFF
TRBD1	few	TRBV6-1	TRBJ2-1	TGTGCCAGCAGTGAGACAGGGGGCGCCTACAATGAGCAGTTCTTC	CASSETGGAYNEQFF
TRBD2	.	TRBV12-3/TRBV12-4	TRBJ2-5	TGTACCTTCAGTTTATTCGTAGGTGTTAGCGGGGCGTTTCAAGAGACCCAGTACTTC	CTFSLFVGVSGAFQETQYF
TRBD1	.	TRBV18	TRBJ2-7	TGTGCCAGCTCACCGACAGGGGTGGGCGAGCAGTACTTC	CASSPTGVGEQYF
.	few	TRBV5-1	TRBJ2-3	TGCGCCAGCAGCGTCGGATGGGGAACAGATACGCAGTATTTT	CASSVGWGTDTQYF
TRBD1	.	TRBV6-2/TRBV6-3	TRBJ2-7	TGTGCCAGCATACGGGACAGGGGGATCTACGAGCAGTACTTC	CASIRDRGIYEQYF
.	.	TRBV19	TRBJ2-3	TGTGCCAGTAGTATCCGTCCAGGAGCGGATACGCAGTATTTT	CASSIRPGADTQYF
TRBD2	.	TRBV6-1	TRBJ2-5	TGTGCCAGCAGAAGAGCGGGGACCGGGGAGACCCAGTACTTC	CASRRAGTGETQYF
.	few	TRBV28	TRBJ2-7	TGTGCCAGCTCCAGACAGCGGCCGTCCGAGCAGTACTTC	CASSRQRPSEQYF
.	many	TRBV5-1	TRBJ2-5	TGCGCCAGCAGCTTGGCAGGCAGGGCATCAGAGACCCAGTACTTC	CASSLAGRASETQYF
.	few	TRBV5-1	TRBJ1-2	TGCGCCAGCAGCTTGGCCACTACAGGAGGAGATGGCTACACCTTC	CASSLATTGGDGYTF
.	once	TRBV5-1	TRBJ2-3	TGCGCCAGCAGCACAGGGTCCACCGGAGATACGCAGTATTTT	CASSTGSTGDTQYF
.	.	TRBV6-1	TRBJ2-5	TGTGCCAGCAGTCTAGACCAGGGGACGGAGACCCAGTACTTC	CASSLDQGTETQYF
TRBD1	.	TRBV5-1	TRBJ1-5	TGCGCCAGCAGCATGACAGGGGAACCCAGTCAGCCCCAGCATTTT	CASSMTGEPSQPQHF